The rows below give T cell receptor beta chains drawn from one sample of a study of shared T cell receptors in the human thymus. Sequencing was performed with immunoSEQ multiplex PCR; in TCRdb, only in-frame clones are kept and a portion is missing. The repertoire includes approximately 730,000 clones, over 75% of them detected once, and under 0.012% sits in the top ten. This sample also appeared in a second study, on human thymus T cells.

Input material: thymocytes. The receptors were sampled from a girl under three years old with a congenital heart defect. The CDR3 runs from the conserved cysteine through the conserved F or W. Each record gives: clone size, V gene, D gene, J gene, CDR3 protein, CDR3 DNA. D genes are given only for firm matches. Not every row has a clone size; where given, it reads once, few, many or a size class.

size: NA
V: TRBV4-2
D: TRBD2
J: TRBJ2-5
CDR3: CASSQGVRGVIETQYF
DNA: TGTGCCAGCAGCCAAGGGGTGCGGGGGGTCATAGAGACCCAGTACTTC

size: NA
V: TRBV4-1
D: NA
J: TRBJ2-5
CDR3: CASSQDVVDSKKTQYF
DNA: TGCGCCAGCAGCCAAGATGTCGTGGACAGCAAAAAAACCCAGTACTTC

size: NA
V: TRBV4-2
D: NA
J: TRBJ2-3
CDR3: CASSPSGTDTQYF
DNA: TGTGCCAGCAGCCCCAGCGGCACAGATACGCAGTATTTT

size: NA
V: TRBV7-2
D: NA
J: TRBJ2-5
CDR3: CASSLEGGARETQYF
DNA: TGTGCCAGCAGCTTAGAGGGGGGGGCCCGAGAGACCCAGTACTTC

size: NA
V: TRBV27
D: NA
J: TRBJ1-6
CDR3: CASSLADPRTAPKTYNSPLHF
DNA: TGTGCCAGCAGTTTAGCCGACCCTCGGACAGCTCCTAAAACCTATAATTCACCCCTCCACTTT

size: NA
V: TRBV18
D: TRBD2
J: TRBJ2-3
CDR3: CASSPGLHTQYF
DNA: TGTGCCAGCTCACCGGGACTACACACGCAGTATTTT

size: NA
V: TRBV9
D: NA
J: TRBJ2-3
CDR3: CASSTSGSTDTQYF
DNA: TGTGCCAGCAGCACGAGCGGGAGCACAGATACGCAGTATTTT

size: NA
V: TRBV9
D: TRBD1
J: TRBJ1-2
CDR3: CASSLERERGTVIRNGYTF
DNA: TGTGCCAGCAGCCTAGAGAGAGAGAGGGGGACAGTGATTAGGAATGGCTACACCTTC

size: NA
V: TRBV6-6
D: TRBD1
J: TRBJ2-5
CDR3: CASSYWTGKETQYF
DNA: TGTGCCAGCAGTTACTGGACAGGGAAAGAGACCCAGTACTTC

size: NA
V: TRBV6-1
D: NA
J: TRBJ1-1
CDR3: CASNAARNTEAFF
DNA: TGTGCCAGCAATGCGGCCCGGAACACTGAAGCTTTCTTT

size: NA
V: TRBV28
D: NA
J: TRBJ2-4
CDR3: CASPHSGGIQYF
DNA: TGTGCCAGCCCCCACAGCGGCGGCATTCAGTACTTC

size: NA
V: TRBV6-1
D: NA
J: TRBJ1-2
CDR3: CASSGAGGYTF
DNA: TGTGCCAGCAGTGGGGCGGGTGGCTACACCTTC

size: NA
V: TRBV6-5
D: TRBD1
J: TRBJ1-1
CDR3: CASIPQGELNTEAFF
DNA: TGTGCCAGCATCCCCCAGGGGGAGCTTAACACTGAAGCTTTCTTT

size: NA
V: TRBV5-1
D: NA
J: TRBJ2-1
CDR3: CASSLGTVNSYNEQFF
DNA: TGCGCCAGCAGCTTGGGGACAGTAAATTCCTACAATGAGCAGTTCTTC

size: NA
V: TRBV14
D: TRBD1
J: TRBJ2-5
CDR3: CASSPTGGTKTQYF
DNA: TGTGCCAGCAGCCCGACAGGGGGCACGAAGACCCAGTACTTC

size: NA
V: TRBV19
D: NA
J: TRBJ2-1
CDR3: CASSIDSWREQFF
DNA: TGTGCCAGTAGTATAGATTCCTGGCGGGAGCAGTTCTTC

size: once
V: TRBV13
D: NA
J: TRBJ1-2
CDR3: CASSYRVPNYGYTF
DNA: TGTGCCAGCAGCTACAGGGTCCCCAATTATGGCTACACCTTC